This T cell receptor beta chain was identified during a study of cytomegalovirus exposure and HLA in healthy donors. The PCR made use of 60 Vbeta and 13 Jbeta primers. Method: immunoSEQ multiplex PCR; TCRdb's copy keeps in-frame clones and lacks some. The table shows 250,000 to 350,000 clones, with roughly 85% occurring only once. V was trimmed by 0 bases and J by 3 bases, leaving 10 bases between them. The CDR3 sequence is 14 residues long. The germline CDR1 and CDR2 sequences are SGHNT and YYREEE (reference sequence). This clonotype was sampled from a middle-aged man in good health and CMV-seropositive. The chain links TRBV5-4 to TRBJ2-7; perhaps TRBD1 as D (6 bases). The sample was PBMCs. DNA for the CDR3: TGTGCCAGCAGCTTGGGTAGGGGGTACTACGAGCAGTACTTC. It translates to CASSLGRGYYEQYF.